The clone carrying this TCR beta chain was detected only a few times. Its antigen is not identified. Primed by a sample-barcoded 5' primer and a J-beta primer mix, a second PCR proceeded for about 6 to 12 cycles. A template-switch adaptor with 12 random nucleotides tagged each cDNA molecule. One entry per CDR3 protein, called by TCRdb with MiXCR from the 5' RACE reads. The data hold about 570,000 distinct CDR3 sequences, with roughly 29% observed a single time. The sample is drawn from a study of blood T cells in healthy people across ages. Study details: There was about one barcoded beta molecule captured by template switching per two T cells.

Study-level points and caveats: TCR beta diversity, measured per million T cells, fell in a roughly linear way with age. Changes in expanded clonotypes were possibly confounded, as the CMV status of donors was unknown.

CDR1 is MNHNY and CDR2 is SVGAGI in the germline V gene (reference sequence). CDR3 length: 16 amino acids. V lost 2 bases and J 8 bases, leaving 19 bases between the germline ends. The chain has TRBV6-6 and TRBJ2-1; D may correspond to TRBD1 or TRBD2 (5 bases each). This sequence was found in a woman in her sixties or seventies in good health. The specimen sequenced was blood. The CDR3: CASSYPPGTLGDEQFF. CDR3 coding DNA: TGTGCCAGCAGTTACCCCCCGGGGACGTTGGGCGATGAGCAGTTCTTC.